These T cell receptor beta chains were read from a single sample in a study of control samples from healthy donors and cancer patients. The assay was immunoSEQ multiplex PCR, and TCRdb's table has in-frame clones only and misses some. Of about 140,000 clones listed, approximately 94% are singletons. Sequencing input: blood. These receptors all stem from a middle-aged man in good health. Both conserved end residues are trimmed from each CDR3.

j_gene | v_gene | CDR3aa
TRBJ2-7 | TRBV9 | ASSAYGQGAYEQY
TRBJ2-7 | TRBV7-9 | ASSLRQGPYEQY
TRBJ1-1 | TRBV5-4 | ASSFKAGNTEAF
TRBJ1-2 | TRBV6-5 | ASSYGPTPLGGYT
TRBJ2-7 | TRBV7-6 | ASSRPLAGGPYEQY
TRBJ1-1 | TRBV4-1 | ASSQVMGPTGTEAF
TRBJ2-7 | TRBV5-5 | ASSGGQELFSYEQY
TRBJ1-4 | TRBV4-1 | ASSQVVGNEKLF
TRBJ1-6 | TRBV10-3 | AITTTGLNSPLH
TRBJ2-7 | TRBV18 | ASSPVHPGGDYEQY
TRBJ2-7 | TRBV6-2/TRBV6-3 | ASSNSLGKSGGYEQY
TRBJ2-1 | TRBV28 | ASSSYSEGAANEQF
TRBJ2-5 | TRBV5-6 | ASSLMTGPRQETQY
TRBJ1-2 | TRBV9 | ASTEQDSYGYT
TRBJ1-3 | TRBV9 | ASSVGSGNTIY
TRBJ2-5 | TRBV7-9 | ASSSASEETQY
TRBJ2-3 | TRBV6-5 | ASSPTQGGGDTQY
TRBJ1-1 | TRBV2 | ASSEIKVLNTEAF
TRBJ2-1 | TRBV3-1/TRBV3-2 | ASSWTSGGYNEQF
TRBJ1-2 | TRBV19 | ASHGDRTYGYT
TRBJ1-1 | TRBV28 | ASSFWNTEAF
TRBJ2-7 | TRBV7-9 | ASSLSSEQY
TRBJ2-7 | TRBV3-1/TRBV3-2 | ASSQDNDEQY
TRBJ1-5 | TRBV4-2 | ASSQDQRNQPQH
TRBJ1-1 | TRBV4-1 | ASSQVRSKNTEAF
TRBJ1-5 | TRBV4-1 | ASSQEGSPFSNQPQH
TRBJ2-1 | TRBV6-5 | ASSYIQGSSNEQF
TRBJ1-1 | TRBV7-8 | ASRPLINTEAF
TRBJ1-4 | TRBV10-3 | AISELGEGIREKLF
TRBJ1-6 | TRBV28 | ASSTLDSPFGHSSSYNSPLH
TRBJ1-1 | TRBV5-6 | ASPPVIVNTEAF
TRBJ2-7 | TRBV6-6 | ASRETSGSYEQY
TRBJ2-1 | TRBV19 | ASSFDGASGISYNEQF
TRBJ1-1 | TRBV6-5 | ASQGFGYTEAF
TRBJ2-2 | TRBV18 | ASSLLAGELF
TRBJ2-5 | TRBV27 | ASSSTGIWQETQY
TRBJ2-7 | TRBV18 | ASSPKAGVSYEQY
TRBJ1-1 | TRBV21-1 | ASSITQGGNTEAF
TRBJ1-2 | TRBV7-9 | ASSLARGTGHYGYT
TRBJ2-7 | TRBV5-1 | ASSPGAGGFYEQY
TRBJ1-6 | TRBV5-1 | ASRGTGDRSPLH
TRBJ1-6 | TRBV10-3 | AISLEAGGNSPLH
TRBJ1-3 | TRBV13 | ASSTDRGSAGNTIY
TRBJ2-5 | TRBV5-1 | ASSYSDRGRGTQY
TRBJ2-1 | TRBV6-4 | ASSVLSGGPYNEQF
TRBJ2-2 | TRBV2 | ASSERLAGNTGELF
TRBJ2-1 | TRBV9 | ASSATSGRGNEQF
TRBJ2-7 | TRBV27 | ASSFGQNYEQY
TRBJ1-1 | TRBV4-2 | ASSPSTGQTLNTEAF
TRBJ2-7 | TRBV30 | AWSVLGYEQY
TRBJ1-6 | TRBV18 | ASSTMGQGNSPLH
TRBJ1-6 | TRBV3-1/TRBV3-2 | ASSPPLLDSPLH
TRBJ2-4 | TRBV28 | ASSLIPGAGDIQY
TRBJ2-1 | TRBV27 | ASSLDGIFLGDNEQF
TRBJ2-7 | TRBV7-9 | ASSSRTGGAYEQY
TRBJ2-7 | TRBV11-2 | ASSPKWGGGEQY
TRBJ2-7 | TRBV2 | ASTNSGREQY
TRBJ1-1 | TRBV28 | ASIWGGTEAF
TRBJ1-2 | TRBV5-4 | ASSFRGREFYGYT